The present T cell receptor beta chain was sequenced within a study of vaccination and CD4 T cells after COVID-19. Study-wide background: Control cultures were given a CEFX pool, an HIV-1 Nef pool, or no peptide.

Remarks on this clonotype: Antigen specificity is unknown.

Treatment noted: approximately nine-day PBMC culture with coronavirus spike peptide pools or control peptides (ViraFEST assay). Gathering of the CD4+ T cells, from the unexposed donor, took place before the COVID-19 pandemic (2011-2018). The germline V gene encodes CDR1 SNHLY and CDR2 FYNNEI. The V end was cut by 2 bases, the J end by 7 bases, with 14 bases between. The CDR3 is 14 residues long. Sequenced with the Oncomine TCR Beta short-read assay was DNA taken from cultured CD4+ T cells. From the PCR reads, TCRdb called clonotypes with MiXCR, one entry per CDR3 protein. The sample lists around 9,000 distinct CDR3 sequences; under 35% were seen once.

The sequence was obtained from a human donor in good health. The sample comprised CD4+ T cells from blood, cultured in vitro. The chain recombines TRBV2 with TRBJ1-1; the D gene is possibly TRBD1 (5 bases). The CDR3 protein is CASSERRTHSEAFF. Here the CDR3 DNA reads TGTGCCAGCAGTGAACGCCGGACACACAGTGAAGCTTTCTTT.